This T cell receptor beta chain emerged from a study of control samples from healthy donors and cancer patients. Sequenced by immunoSEQ multiplex PCR; TCRdb stores in-frame clones only, minus some. The table shows some 150,000 clones, with around 96% occurring only once. The CDR3 totals 15 residues. Germline loops: CDR1 GTSNPN, CDR2 SVGIG (reference sequence). V was trimmed by 0 bases and J by 7 bases, leaving 13 bases between them. Input material: blood. J is TRBJ1-6 and V is TRBV30; no definite D call. This TCR derives from a woman aged 30 to 39 in good health. CDR3 residues: CAWSVSVGPNSPLHF. In DNA form, the CDR3 reads TGTGCCTGGAGTGTATCGGTCGGACCAAATTCACCCCTCCACTTT.